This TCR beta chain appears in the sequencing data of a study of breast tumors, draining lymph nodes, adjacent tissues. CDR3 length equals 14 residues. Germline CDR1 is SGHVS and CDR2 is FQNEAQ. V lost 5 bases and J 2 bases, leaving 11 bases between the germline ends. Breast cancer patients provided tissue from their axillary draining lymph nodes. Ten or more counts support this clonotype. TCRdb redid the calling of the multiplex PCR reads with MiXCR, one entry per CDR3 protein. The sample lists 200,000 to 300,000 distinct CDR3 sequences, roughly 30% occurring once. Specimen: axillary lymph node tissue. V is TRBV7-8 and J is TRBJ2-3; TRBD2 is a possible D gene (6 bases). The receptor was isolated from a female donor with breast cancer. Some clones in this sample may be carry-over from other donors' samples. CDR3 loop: CASSLPGLTDTQYF. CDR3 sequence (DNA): TGTGCCAGCAGCCTTCCGGGACTCACAGATACGCAGTATTTT.